Listed here are 9 T cell receptor beta chains from one sample, sequenced in a study of Tregs in tolerant kidney transplant recipients. Clones were read by immunoSEQ multiplex PCR, and TCRdb kept only the in-frame ones, dropping some. The sample comprises 85,000 to 95,000 clones, over 85% of which are singletons, and approximately 4.8% rests with the top ten. The specimen was CD8+ T cells from blood. The receptors come from a human donor in good health.

The chain is built from TRBV5-1 and TRBJ2-7; D not certain. The V end was cut by 0 bases, the J end by 4 bases, with 8 bases between. The CDR3 has 13 amino acids. Germline lookup yields CDR1 SGHRS and CDR2 YFSETQ. CDR3 in amino acids: CASSLGPLYEQYF. For the CDR3, the DNA is TGCGCCAGCAGCTTGGGACCCCTTTACGAGCAGTACTTC.

This clone has only a few counts. V usage is TRBV19 and J usage is TRBJ2-2; 7 bases line up with TRBD2. Germline trimming cut 3 bases from V and 6 bases from J; bases unmatched to any gene: 4. Germline-derived CDR1 and CDR2 are LNHDA and SQIVND (reference sequence). The CDR3 is made up of 14 amino acids. The CDR3 DNA follows: TGTGCCAGTAGTATCCTAGCGGTGGCCGGGGAGCTGTTTTTT. Translation gives CASSILAVAGELFF. Full variable domain (rest looked up from reference TRBV19 and TRBJ2-2): DGGITQSPKYLFRKEGQNVTLSCEQNLNHDAMYWYRQDPGQGLRLIYYSQIVNDFQKGDIAEGYSVSREKKESFPLTVTSAQKNPTAFYLCASSILAVAGELFFGEGSRLTVL.

The V and J genes are TRBV7-9 and TRBJ2-7; D ambiguous. This CDR3 is built from 12 residues. V was pared by 5 bases and J by 3 bases, with 8 bases between. Germline loops: CDR1 SEHNR, CDR2 FQNEAQ (reference sequence). In DNA, the CDR3 is TGTGCCAGCAGCATCCAGAGCTACGAGCAGTACTTC. Its protein is CASSIQSYEQYF.

The chain recombines TRBV27 with TRBJ2-7; 7 bases align to TRBD1. CDR1 is MNHEY, CDR2 SMNVEV, per germline (reference sequence). The CDR3 is 15 amino acids. V lost 0 bases to trimming and J lost 12 bases; unmatched junction nucleotides: 14. The CDR3 loop reads CASSLSRDSLGQWYF. The CDR3 region has the DNA TGTGCCAGCAGTTTATCTCGGGACAGCCTTGGGCAGTGGTACTTC.

This chain's CDR3 is CASSEGGAEAFF. For the CDR3, the DNA is TGCGCCAGCAGTGAGGGAGGGGCAGAAGCTTTCTTT. V is TRBV10-1 and J is TRBJ1-1; D may be TRBD1 (5 bases). V shed 2 bases and J shed 8 bases, with 9 bases lying between them. The length of the CDR3 is 12 residues. Germline assignment: CDR1 WNHNN and CDR2 SYGVQD (reference sequence).

J is TRBJ1-2 and V is TRBV7-9; 7 nucleotides align to TRBD1. Germline lookup yields CDR1 SEHNR and CDR2 FQNEAQ (reference sequence). The length of the CDR3 is 16 residues. V trimming: 5 bases; J trimming: 2 bases; junction bases outside the gene matches: 11. The DNA for the CDR3 is TGTGCCAGCAGCGCCACAGGGGAGGGGGTAAACTATGGCTACACCTTC. Amino acids: CASSATGEGVNYGYTF.

This rearrangement joins TRBV7-9 to TRBJ1-2; D is uncertain. CDR3 length: 13 amino acids. Trimming pared 1 base from V and 0 bases from J, leaving 3 bases between. The germline V gene has CDR1 SEHNR and CDR2 FQNEAQ (reference sequence). CDR3 coding DNA: TGTGCCAGCAGCTTAGACTCTAACTATGGCTACACCTTC. Amino acids: CASSLDSNYGYTF. The variable domain in full, completed from reference TRBV7-9 and TRBJ1-2, reads DTGVSQNPRHKITKRGQNVTFRCDPISEHNRLYWYRQTLGQGPEFLTYFQNEAQLEKSRLLSDRFSAERPKGSFSTLEIQRTEQGDSAMYLCASSLDSNYGYTFGSGTRLTVV.

This clone showed up just a few times. V usage is TRBV30 and J usage is TRBJ2-2, with D possibly being TRBD2 (5 bases). The germline CDR1 and CDR2 sequences are GTSNPN and SVGIG (reference sequence). This CDR3 region has 15 residues. V dropped 8 bases and J dropped 3 bases, with 19 bases sitting between them. The CDR3 loop reads CARGVPGIDTGELFF. CDR3 sequence (DNA): TGTGCCCGCGGTGTCCCGGGGATCGACACCGGGGAGCTGTTTTTT.

J is TRBJ2-2 and V is TRBV4-1; D remains unclear. Germline V gene data show CDR1 as MGHRA and CDR2 as YSYEKL. Trimming shortened V by 0 bases and J by 6 bases, and 5 bases separated the two germline ends. The CDR3 sequence is 13 residues long. CDR3 loop: CASSQERAGELFF. CDR3 bases: TGCGCCAGCAGCCAAGAAAGGGCCGGGGAGCTGTTTTTT.